This TCR beta chain was recorded in a study of T-cell reconstitution after alpha-beta-depleted transplantation in children. Unique molecular identifiers featured in how the TCRbeta library was prepared. MiXCR was run by TCRdb on the PCR reads, yielding one entry per CDR3 protein. The data show about 350,000 distinct CDR3 sequences, with less than 15% seen just once and about 4.5% held by the top ten. The TCR originated in a human donor who donated a stem cell graft to a child with Fanconi anemia. The source was PBMCs, collected from the stem cell graft.

Here the CDR3 reads CASSPSRDRGDQPQHF. The CDR3 coding sequence is TGTGCCAGCAGTCCGTCCCGGGACAGGGGAGATCAGCCCCAGCATTTT. V is TRBV27 and J is TRBJ1-5; TRBD1 matches at 10 bases. Germline CDR1 reads MNHEY; CDR2 reads SMNVEV (reference sequence). Trimming removed 5 bases from V and 5 bases from J; junction bases left unmatched: 9. The CDR3 contains 16 residues.